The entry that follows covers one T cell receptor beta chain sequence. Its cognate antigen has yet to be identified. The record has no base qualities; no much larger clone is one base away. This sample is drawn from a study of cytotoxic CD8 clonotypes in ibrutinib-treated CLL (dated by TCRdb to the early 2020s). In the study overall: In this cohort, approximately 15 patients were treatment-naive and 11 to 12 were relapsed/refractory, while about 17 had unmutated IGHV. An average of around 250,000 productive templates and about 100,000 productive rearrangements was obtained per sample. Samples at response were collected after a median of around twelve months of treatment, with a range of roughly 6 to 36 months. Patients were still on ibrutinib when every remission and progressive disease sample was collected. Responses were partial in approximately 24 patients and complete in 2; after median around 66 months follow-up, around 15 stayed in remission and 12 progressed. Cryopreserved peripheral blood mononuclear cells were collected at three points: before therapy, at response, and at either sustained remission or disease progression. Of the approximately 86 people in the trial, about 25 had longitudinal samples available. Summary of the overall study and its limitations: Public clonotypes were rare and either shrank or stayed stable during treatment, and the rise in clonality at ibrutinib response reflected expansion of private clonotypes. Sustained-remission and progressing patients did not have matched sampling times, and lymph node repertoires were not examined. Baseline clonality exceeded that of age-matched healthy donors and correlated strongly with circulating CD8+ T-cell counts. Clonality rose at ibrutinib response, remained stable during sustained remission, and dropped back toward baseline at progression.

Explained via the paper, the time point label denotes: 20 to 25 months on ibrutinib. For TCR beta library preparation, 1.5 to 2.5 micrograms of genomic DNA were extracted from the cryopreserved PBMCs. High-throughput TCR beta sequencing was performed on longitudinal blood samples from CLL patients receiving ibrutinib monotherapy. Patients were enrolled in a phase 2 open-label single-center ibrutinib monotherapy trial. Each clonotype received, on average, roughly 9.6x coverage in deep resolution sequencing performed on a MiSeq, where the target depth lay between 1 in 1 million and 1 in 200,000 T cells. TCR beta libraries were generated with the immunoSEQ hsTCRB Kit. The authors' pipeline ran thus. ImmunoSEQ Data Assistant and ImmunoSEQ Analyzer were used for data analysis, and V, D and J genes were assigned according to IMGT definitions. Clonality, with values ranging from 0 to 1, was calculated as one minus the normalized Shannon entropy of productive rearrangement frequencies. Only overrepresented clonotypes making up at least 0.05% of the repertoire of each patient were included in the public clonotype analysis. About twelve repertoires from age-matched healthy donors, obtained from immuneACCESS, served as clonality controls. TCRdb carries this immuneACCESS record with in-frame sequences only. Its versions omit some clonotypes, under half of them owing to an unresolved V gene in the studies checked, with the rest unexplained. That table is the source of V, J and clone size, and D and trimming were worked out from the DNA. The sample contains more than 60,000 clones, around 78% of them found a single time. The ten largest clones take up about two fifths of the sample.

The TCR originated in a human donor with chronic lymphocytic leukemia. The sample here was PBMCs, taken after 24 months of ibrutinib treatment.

The CDR3 amino acid sequence is: CASSEGGVNTEAFF. The nucleotide sequence is TGTGCCAGCTCAGAAGGAGGGGTGAACACTGAAGCTTTCTTT. In this chain, TRBV18 is recombined with TRBJ1-1, with a weak D call of TRBD1 (5 bases match). CDR1 and CDR2 are drawn from the germline V gene: KGHSH, LQKENI. Including the terminal cysteine and phenylalanine, the CDR3 comprises 14 residues. Solely the CDR3 DNA is kept, with 42 bases framed from the first base. V is reduced by 5 bases and J by 0 bases, leaving a spacing of 10 bases between them.